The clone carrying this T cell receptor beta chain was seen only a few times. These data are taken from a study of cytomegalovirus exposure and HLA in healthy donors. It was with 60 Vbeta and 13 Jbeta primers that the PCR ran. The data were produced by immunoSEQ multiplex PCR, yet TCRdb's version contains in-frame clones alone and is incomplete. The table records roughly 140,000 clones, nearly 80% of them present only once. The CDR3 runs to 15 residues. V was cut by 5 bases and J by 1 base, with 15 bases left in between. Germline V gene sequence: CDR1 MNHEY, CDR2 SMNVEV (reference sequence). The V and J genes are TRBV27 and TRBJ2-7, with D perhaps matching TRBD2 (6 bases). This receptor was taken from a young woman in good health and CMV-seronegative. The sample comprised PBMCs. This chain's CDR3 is CASSKRAGLSYEQYF. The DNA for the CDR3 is TGTGCCAGCAGTAAACGAGCGGGCCTTTCCTACGAGCAGTACTTC.